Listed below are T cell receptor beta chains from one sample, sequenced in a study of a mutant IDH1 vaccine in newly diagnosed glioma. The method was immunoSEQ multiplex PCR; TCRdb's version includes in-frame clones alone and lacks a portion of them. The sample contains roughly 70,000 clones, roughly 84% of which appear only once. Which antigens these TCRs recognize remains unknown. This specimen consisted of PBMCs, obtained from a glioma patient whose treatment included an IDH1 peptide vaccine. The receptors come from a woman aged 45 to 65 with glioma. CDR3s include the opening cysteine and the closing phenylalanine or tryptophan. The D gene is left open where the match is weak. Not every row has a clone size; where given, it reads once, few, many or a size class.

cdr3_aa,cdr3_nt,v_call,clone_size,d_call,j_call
CASSRVMGYNQPQHF,TGTGCCAGTAGTAGGGTCATGGGGTACAATCAGCCCCAGCATTTT,TRBV19,few,NA,TRBJ1-5
CASELRGQQAFF,TGTGCCAGCGAGCTCAGGGGGCAGCAAGCTTTCTTT,TRBV2,NA,TRBD1,TRBJ1-1
CASSLSTGSADTQYF,TGCGCCAGCAGCTTGTCGACGGGGTCGGCAGATACGCAGTATTTT,TRBV5-1,NA,NA,TRBJ2-3
CAWKEPDRMNTEAFF,TGTGCCTGGAAAGAGCCCGACAGAATGAACACTGAAGCTTTCTTT,TRBV30,NA,NA,TRBJ1-1
CASNGNLDTQYF,TGTGCCAGCAATGGGAACCTAGATACGCAGTATTTT,TRBV27,NA,NA,TRBJ2-3
CASSLGADTQYF,TGTGCCAGCAGCTTGGGAGCGGATACGCAGTATTTT,TRBV5-6,NA,NA,TRBJ2-3
CASSRRVGKTETQYF,TGCGCCAGCAGCCGAAGGGTGGGGAAAACAGAGACCCAGTACTTC,TRBV10-1,NA,NA,TRBJ2-5
CASSLSGMETQYF,TGCGCCAGCAGCTTATCTGGGATGGAGACCCAGTACTTC,TRBV5-1,once,NA,TRBJ2-5
CASSEGLTSGGSYF,TGTGCCAGCAGTGAAGGGCTTACTAGCGGGGGCTCTTACTTC,TRBV6-1,NA,TRBD2,TRBJ2-5
CASSSGQAPSGNTIYF,TGTGCCAGCTCATCCGGACAGGCCCCCTCTGGAAACACCATATATTTT,TRBV18,NA,TRBD1,TRBJ1-3
CASSPTEAGAGELFF,TGCGCCAGCAGCCCCACAGAGGCGGGGGCCGGGGAGCTGTTTTTT,TRBV4-1,NA,TRBD2,TRBJ2-2
CASSPGWGDQLFF,TGTGCCAGCTCACCGGGATGGGGGGACCAGCTGTTTTTT,TRBV18,few,NA,TRBJ1-4
CASSPGATGEGQPQHF,TGTGCCAGCAGCCCCGGGGCGACCGGAGAAGGCCAGCCCCAGCATTTT,TRBV7-2,NA,NA,TRBJ1-5
CASSQDGGLNTGELFF,TGCGCCAGCAGCCAAGACGGGGGGCTGAACACCGGGGAGCTGTTTTTT,TRBV4-1,NA,NA,TRBJ2-2
CASSLAAGYNNEQFF,TGTGCCAGCAGCCTCGCAGCGGGTTACAACAATGAGCAGTTCTTC,TRBV7-9,NA,NA,TRBJ2-1
CASSREGGTGELFF,TGCGCCAGCAGTCGTGAGGGTGGCACCGGGGAGCTGTTTTTT,TRBV5-1,NA,NA,TRBJ2-2
CASSFIGGGPNTEAFF,TGTGCCAGCAGTTTTATCGGGGGGGGACCGAACACTGAAGCTTTCTTT,TRBV27,NA,NA,TRBJ1-1
CASSDRAYEQYF,TGTGCCAGCAGTGACAGAGCCTACGAGCAGTACTTC,TRBV25-1,once,NA,TRBJ2-7
CASSTYLGGQETQYF,TGTGCCAGCTCCACATACCTGGGGGGCCAAGAGACCCAGTACTTC,TRBV18,NA,NA,TRBJ2-5
CASSLGIRMNTEAFF,TGCGCCAGCAGCCTCGGAATACGTATGAACACTGAAGCTTTCTTT,TRBV5-1,NA,NA,TRBJ1-1
CASSFQGWTAFF,TGTGCCAGCAGCTTCCAGGGGTGGACGGCTTTCTTT,TRBV7-2,NA,NA,TRBJ1-1
CASSTLQTGGNQPQHF,TGTGCCAGTAGTACTCTCCAGACAGGCGGCAATCAGCCCCAGCATTTT,TRBV19,once,NA,TRBJ1-5
CASSYRGDPSYEQYF,TGTGCCAGCAGTTATCGAGGGGACCCATCCTACGAGCAGTACTTC,TRBV6-6,NA,NA,TRBJ2-7
CASSLRHGTYGYTF,TGTGCCAGCAGCTTGAGGCACGGAACCTATGGCTACACCTTC,TRBV5-6,NA,NA,TRBJ1-2
CASSIVQVNGYTF,TGTGCCAGTAGTATAGTCCAGGTGAATGGCTACACCTTC,TRBV19,NA,NA,TRBJ1-2
CASSIQTGNEQFF,TGTGCCAGTAGTATCCAGACAGGCAATGAGCAGTTCTTC,TRBV19,NA,NA,TRBJ2-1
CASSLGQTTSYEQYF,TGTGCCAGCAGCCTCGGACAGACAACTTCCTACGAGCAGTACTTC,TRBV21-1,few,NA,TRBJ2-7
CASSLDVTEAFF,TGCGCCAGCAGCTTGGATGTAACTGAAGCTTTCTTT,TRBV5-1,few,NA,TRBJ1-1
CASSSIQGLANQPQHF,TGTGCCAGCAGCTCCATACAGGGTCTGGCCAATCAGCCCCAGCATTTT,TRBV7-9,NA,NA,TRBJ1-5
CSVWGRVGYGYTF,TGCAGCGTATGGGGCAGGGTGGGCTATGGCTACACCTTC,TRBV29-1,NA,NA,TRBJ1-2
CAISPGQGLGNTIYF,TGTGCCATCAGCCCGGGACAGGGGCTTGGAAACACCATATATTTT,TRBV10-3,NA,TRBD1,TRBJ1-3
CASSLDGTGELFF,TGCGCCAGCAGCTTGGACGGCACCGGGGAGCTGTTTTTT,TRBV5-1,NA,NA,TRBJ2-2
CASSYTMGVDEQYF,TGTGCCAGCAGTTACACCATGGGGGTCGACGAGCAGTACTTC,TRBV6-6,NA,NA,TRBJ2-7
CASSALRRGEQYF,TGCGCCAGCAGTGCCCTTCGACGAGGCGAGCAGTACTTC,TRBV10-1,NA,NA,TRBJ2-7
CASSQVVSGYNEQFF,TGCGCCAGCAGCCAAGTAGTTAGCGGTTACAATGAGCAGTTCTTC,TRBV4-1,NA,NA,TRBJ2-1
CASSLGLDEQYF,TGCGCCAGCAGCTTGGGACTGGACGAGCAGTACTTC,TRBV5-1,few,NA,TRBJ2-7
CASSLSGGTYEQYF,TGTGCCAGCAGCTTGTCAGGGGGGACCTACGAGCAGTACTTC,TRBV5-4,NA,NA,TRBJ2-7
CATSGDSSYEQYF,TGTGCCACAAGCGGGGACAGCTCCTACGAGCAGTACTTC,TRBV10-3,NA,NA,TRBJ2-7
CASSLGSRQETQYF,TGTGCCAGCAGCTTAGGAAGCCGACAGGAGACCCAGTACTTC,TRBV7-2,NA,NA,TRBJ2-5
CASSVPGQHNTGELFF,TGTGCCAGCAGTGTACCGGGACAGCACAACACCGGGGAGCTGTTTTTT,TRBV27,NA,TRBD1,TRBJ2-2
CASSQASGATNEKLFF,TGTGCCAGCAGCCAAGCGTCAGGTGCAACTAATGAAAAACTGTTTTTT,TRBV4-2,NA,NA,TRBJ1-4
CASSPRDRLINTEAFF,TGTGCCAGCTCACCACGGGACAGATTAATCAACACTGAAGCTTTCTTT,TRBV18,NA,TRBD1,TRBJ1-1
CATSPRVSEGDEQFF,TGTGCCACCAGCCCTCGAGTCAGTGAGGGGGATGAGCAGTTCTTC,TRBV15,NA,NA,TRBJ2-1
CASKTGNTGELFF,TGTGCCAGCAAGACAGGGAACACCGGGGAGCTGTTTTTT,TRBV6-6,NA,NA,TRBJ2-2
CASSLGDRGQETQYF,TGTGCCAGCAGCTTGGGGGACAGGGGGCAAGAGACCCAGTACTTC,TRBV7-9,NA,TRBD1,TRBJ2-5
CASSPRTALGGYTF,TGCGCCAGCAGCCCAAGGACGGCACTTGGGGGCTACACCTTC,TRBV5-1,NA,NA,TRBJ1-2
CASSLGWEQETQYF,TGTGCCAGCAGCTTGGGCTGGGAGCAAGAGACCCAGTACTTC,TRBV5-4,NA,NA,TRBJ2-5
CSASVGEGRGGYTF,TGCAGCGCCTCAGTGGGGGAAGGGAGGGGTGGCTACACCTTC,TRBV29-1,NA,NA,TRBJ1-2
CASSSSGGAGEKLFF,TGTGCCAGCAGCTCTTCAGGGGGCGCAGGGGAAAAACTGTTTTTT,TRBV7-2,NA,TRBD1,TRBJ1-4
CASSLGQAMYEQYF,TGTGCCAGCAGCTTGGGACAGGCCATGTACGAGCAGTACTTC,TRBV6-1,NA,TRBD1,TRBJ2-7
CASSAGNQGYTF,TGTGCCAGCAGCGCCGGAAACCAGGGCTACACCTTC,TRBV9,NA,NA,TRBJ1-2
CASRKDRVSNEQFF,TGTGCCAGCAGGAAGGACAGGGTTAGCAATGAGCAGTTCTTC,TRBV6-4,NA,TRBD1,TRBJ2-1